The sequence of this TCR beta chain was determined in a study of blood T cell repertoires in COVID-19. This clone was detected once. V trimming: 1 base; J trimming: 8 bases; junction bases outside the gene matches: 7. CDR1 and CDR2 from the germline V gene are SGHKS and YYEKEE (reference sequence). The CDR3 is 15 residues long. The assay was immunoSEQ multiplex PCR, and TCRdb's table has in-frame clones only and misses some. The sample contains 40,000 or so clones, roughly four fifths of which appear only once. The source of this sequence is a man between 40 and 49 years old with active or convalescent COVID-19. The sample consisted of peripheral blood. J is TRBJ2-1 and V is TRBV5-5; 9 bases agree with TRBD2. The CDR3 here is CASSLISGRGDEQFF. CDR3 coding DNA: TGTGCCAGCAGCTTGATTAGCGGGAGAGGAGATGAGCAGTTCTTC.